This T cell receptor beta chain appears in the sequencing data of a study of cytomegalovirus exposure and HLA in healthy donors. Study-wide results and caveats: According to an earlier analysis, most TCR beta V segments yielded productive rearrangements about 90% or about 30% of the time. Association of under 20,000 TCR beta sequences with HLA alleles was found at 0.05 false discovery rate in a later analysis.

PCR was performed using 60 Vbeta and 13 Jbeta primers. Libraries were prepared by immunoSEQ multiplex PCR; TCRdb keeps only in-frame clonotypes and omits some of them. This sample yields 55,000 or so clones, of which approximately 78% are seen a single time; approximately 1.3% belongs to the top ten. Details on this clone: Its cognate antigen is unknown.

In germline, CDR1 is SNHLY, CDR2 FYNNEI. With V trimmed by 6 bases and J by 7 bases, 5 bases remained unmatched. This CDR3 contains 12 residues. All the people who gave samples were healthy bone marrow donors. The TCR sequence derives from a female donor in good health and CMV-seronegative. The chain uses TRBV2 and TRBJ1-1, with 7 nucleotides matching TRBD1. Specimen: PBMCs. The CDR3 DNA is TGTGCCAGCAGGACAGGGCCCTATGAAGCTTTCTTT. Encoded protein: CASRTGPYEAFF. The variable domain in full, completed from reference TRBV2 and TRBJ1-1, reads EPEVTQTPSHQVTQMGQEVILRCVPISNHLYFYWYRQILGQKVEFLVSFYNNEISEKSEIFDDQFSVERPDGSNFTLKIRSTKLEDSAMYFCASRTGPYEAFFGQGTRLTVV.